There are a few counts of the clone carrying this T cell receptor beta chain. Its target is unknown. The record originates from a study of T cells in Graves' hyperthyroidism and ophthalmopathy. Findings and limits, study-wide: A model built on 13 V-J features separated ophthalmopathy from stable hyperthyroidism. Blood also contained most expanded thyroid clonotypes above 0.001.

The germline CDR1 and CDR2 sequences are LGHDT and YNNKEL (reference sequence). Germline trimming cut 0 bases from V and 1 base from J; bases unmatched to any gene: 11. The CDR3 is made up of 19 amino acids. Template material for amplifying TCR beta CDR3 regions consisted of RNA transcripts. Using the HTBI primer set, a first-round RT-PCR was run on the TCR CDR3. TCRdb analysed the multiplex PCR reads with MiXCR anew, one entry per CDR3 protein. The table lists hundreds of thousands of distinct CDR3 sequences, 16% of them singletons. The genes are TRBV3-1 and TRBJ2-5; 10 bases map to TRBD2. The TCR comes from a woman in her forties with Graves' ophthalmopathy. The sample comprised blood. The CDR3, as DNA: TGTGCCAGCAGCCAAGATAACGAGCCTAGCGGGGGTTTCCAAGAGACCCAGTACTTC. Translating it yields CASSQDNEPSGGFQETQYF.